The 24 T cell receptor beta chains listed next were all sequenced from one sample in a study of T cells in Graves' hyperthyroidism and ophthalmopathy. RNA transcripts served as the template for amplifying TCR beta CDR3 regions. A first-round RT-PCR of the TCR CDR3 used the HTBI primer set. TCRdb analysed the multiplex PCR reads with MiXCR anew, one entry per CDR3 protein. The sample lists approximately 630,000 distinct CDR3 sequences, roughly 17% occurring once. Sequenced sample: blood. The receptors were sampled from a woman under 40 with Graves' hyperthyroidism.

This clonotype was seen many times. V and J are TRBV11-2 and TRBJ1-6, with 7 bases lining up with TRBD1. The junction had 3 bases not matched to a gene; V was cut back by 1 base and J by 6 bases. The germline V gene has CDR1 SGHAT and CDR2 FQNNGV. CDR3 size: 15 residues. The CDR3 region has the DNA TGTGCCAGCAGCTTAGTAGGGACAGCTAATTCACCCCTCCACTTT. Protein: CASSLVGTANSPLHF.

In this sample, this clonotype turned up many times. The chain has TRBV6-1 and TRBJ2-7, with D perhaps TRBD2 (5 bases). Trimming shortened V by 0 bases and J by 2 bases, and 14 bases separated the two germline ends. Germline CDR1 is MNHNS and CDR2 is SASEGT. The CDR3 is 16 residues long. CDR3 DNA: TGTGCCAGCAGTGAAGCCCTTGGGGAGCCCACCTACGAGCAGTACTTC. Amino acids: CASSEALGEPTYEQYF.

The V and J genes are TRBV5-1 and TRBJ1-2; D is possibly TRBD1 (5 bases). Trimming left V 0 bases short and J 0 bases short, with 12 bases between. The CDR3 consists of 16 residues. Germline CDR1 is SGHRS and CDR2 is YFSETQ. CDR3 amino acids: CASSLGPGDSNYGYTF. CDR3 DNA: TGCGCCAGCAGCTTGGGACCTGGGGACTCTAACTATGGCTACACCTTC. Looking up the rest from reference TRBV5-1 and TRBJ1-2 gives the full variable domain: KAGVTQTPRYLIKTRGQQVTLSCSPISGHRSVSWYQQTPGQGLQFLFEYFSETQRNKGNFPGRFSGRQFSNSRSEMNVSTLELGDSALYLCASSLGPGDSNYGYTFGSGTRLTVV.

This clonotype occurred many times. The chain links TRBV29-1 to TRBJ1-2; TRBD1 matches 8 bases. Germline assignment: CDR1 SQVTM and CDR2 ANQGSEA. CDR3 length: 16 residues. Trimming removed 0 bases from V and 3 bases from J; junction bases left unmatched: 9. The CDR3 loop is CSVEDRGAQGDYGYTF. The CDR3 DNA sequence: TGCAGCGTTGAAGATCGGGGCGCACAGGGGGACTATGGCTACACCTTC.

There are a few counts of this clonotype. V usage is TRBV29-1 and J usage is TRBJ2-1, with D unresolved. CDR1 and CDR2 from the germline V gene are SQVTM and ANQGSEA. This CDR3 contains 14 residues. V was shortened by 3 bases and J by 0 bases, with 9 bases between the two germline ends. The CDR3 DNA sequence: TGCAGCGTTGACTGGCCAGGCTCCTACAATGAGCAGTTCTTC. Its protein product is CSVDWPGSYNEQFF.

There are many counts of this clonotype. This chain links TRBV24-1 with TRBJ2-5; tentatively, D is TRBD2 (6 bases). V was cut by 9 bases and J by 2 bases, with 21 bases left in between. Looked up from germline, CDR1 is KGHDR and CDR2 is SFDVKD. This CDR3 is 16 amino acids long. The CDR3 bases are TGTGCCACCCTAAACCGACTAGACGAGAGGCAAGAGACCCAGTACTTC. Translation gives CATLNRLDERQETQYF.

The chain employs TRBV5-8 and TRBJ1-5, with D uncertain. CDR1 and CDR2 (germline): SGHTS, YDEGEE. V was clipped by 4 bases and J by 0 bases, with 11 bases between them. The CDR3 is 15 residues long. This CDR3 reads CASSHSRNSNQPQHF. The CDR3 DNA sequence: TGTGCCAGCAGCCACAGCAGAAATAGCAATCAGCCCCAGCATTTT. The full variable domain, completed using reference TRBV5-8 and TRBJ1-5, is EAGVTQSPTHLIKTRGQQATLRCSPISGHTSVYWYQQALGLGLQFLLWYDEGEERNRGNFPPRFSGRQFPNYSSELNVNALELEDSALYLCASSHSRNSNQPQHFGDGTRLSIL.

The sample holds many counts of this clonotype. V is TRBV28 and J is TRBJ2-1, with TRBD2 matching over 8 bases. CDR3 length: 16 amino acids. Trimming at V came to 2 bases and at J to 7 bases, leaving 10 bases not matched to a gene. Germline V gene lookup returns CDR1 MDHEN and CDR2 SYDVKM. CDR3 sequence: CASSLRGASGSNEQFF. In DNA form, the CDR3 reads TGTGCCAGCAGTTTACGTGGAGCTAGCGGGTCGAATGAGCAGTTCTTC. Full variable domain (missing parts from reference TRBV28 and TRBJ2-1): DVKVTQSSRYLVKRTGEKVFLECVQDMDHENMFWYRQDPGLGLRLIYFSYDVKMKEKGDIPEGYSVSREKKERFSLILESASTNQTSMYLCASSLRGASGSNEQFFGPGTRLTVL.

This clonotype came up many times. The chain links TRBV11-2 to TRBJ2-1; D perhaps matches TRBD1 (6 bases). The V gene lost 2 bases and the J gene lost 0 bases, with 8 bases spanning the gap. This CDR3 region has 15 residues. Germline V gene lookup returns CDR1 SGHAT and CDR2 FQNNGV. The CDR3 nucleotides are TGTGCCAGCAGCTTAAGGACAGCCTCCTACAATGAGCAGTTCTTC. Amino acid sequence: CASSLRTASYNEQFF. The variable domain in full, completed from reference TRBV11-2 and TRBJ2-1, reads EAGVAQSPRYKIIEKRQSVAFWCNPISGHATLYWYQQILGQGPKLLIQFQNNGVVDDSQLPKDRFSAERLKGVDSTLKIQPAKLEDSAVYLCASSLRTASYNEQFFGPGTRLTVL.

The chain links TRBV11-2 to TRBJ2-5; D remains unclear. From germline, CDR1 is SGHAT and CDR2 FQNNGV. The CDR3 length is 12 residues. V was shortened by 4 bases and J by 5 bases, with 8 bases between the two germline ends. CDR3 coding DNA: TGTGCCAGCAGCTCTGAGAGGGAGACCCAGTACTTC. Residues: CASSSERETQYF.

This clonotype was picked up a small number of times. The chain joins TRBV5-6 to TRBJ2-3, with 7 bases lining up with TRBD2. Germline V gives CDR1 SGHDT, CDR2 YYEEEE. The CDR3 is 14 amino acids. J was trimmed by 4 bases and V by 4 bases; bases with no gene match: 6. The CDR3 reads CASSPTSFADTQYF. For the CDR3, the DNA is TGTGCCAGCAGCCCGACTAGCTTCGCAGATACGCAGTATTTT.

In this sample, this clonotype turned up many times. This chain connects TRBV7-8 to TRBJ1-1, with D possibly being TRBD1 (5 bases). Germline CDR1 SGHVS, CDR2 FQNEAQ. The V gene lost 0 bases and the J gene lost 10 bases, with 9 bases spanning the gap. The CDR3 contains 12 residues. The CDR3 DNA follows: TGTGCCAGCAGCTTAGCCACGGGGGGAGCTTTCTTT. This sequence encodes CASSLATGGAFF. Based on the CDR3 plus reference TRBV7-8 and TRBJ1-1, the full variable domain is GAGVSQSPRYKVAKRGQDVALRCDPISGHVSLFWYQQALGQGPEFLTYFQNEAQLDKSGLPSDRFFAERPEGSVSTLKIQRTQQEDSAVYLCASSLATGGAFFGQGTRLTVV.

The V gene is TRBV18, the J gene TRBJ2-7, with a weak D call TRBD1 (6 bases). This CDR3 has 14 amino acids. Germline V gene data show CDR1 as KGHSH and CDR2 as LQKENI. V shed 0 bases and J shed 5 bases, with 11 bases lying between them. The CDR3 reads CASSPPPEGDEQYF. CDR3 nucleotide sequence: TGTGCCAGCTCACCACCTCCTGAGGGGGACGAGCAGTACTTC.

This clonotype has ten or more counts. The junction departs from germline at one end; a sequencing error may be responsible. The chain joins TRBV5-1 to TRBJ2-7; D is possibly TRBD1 (6 bases). The V gene's germline CDR1 is SGHRS and CDR2 YFSETQ. There are 13 residues in the CDR3. CDR3 amino acids: CASSLTGSYEQYF. CDR3 in DNA: TGTGCCAGCAGCTTAACAGGGTCCTACGAGCAGTACTTC.

This clonotype was detected ten times or more. The J gene is TRBJ1-1, the V gene TRBV10-3; 7 bases fit TRBD1. Germline V gives CDR1 ENHRY, CDR2 SYGVKD. The CDR3 covers 14 residues. V was clipped by 6 bases and J by 4 bases; unmatched bases: 8. The CDR3 sequence is CAIRPGTEPTEAFF. The CDR3 coding sequence is TGTGCCATCAGGCCCGGGACAGAACCCACTGAAGCTTTCTTT.

The chain couples TRBV28 to TRBJ2-5, with D perhaps matching TRBD2 (6 bases). V lost 3 bases, J lost 9 bases, and 11 bases lay in between. Germline V gene lookup returns CDR1 MDHEN and CDR2 SYDVKM. The CDR3 has 12 amino acids. The CDR3 nucleotides read TGTGCCAGCAGTTTTGAGTCGGGGGCCCAGTACTTC. Translated, it gives CASSFESGAQYF. Supplemented by reference TRBV28 and TRBJ2-5, the full variable domain reads DVKVTQSSRYLVKRTGEKVFLECVQDMDHENMFWYRQDPGLGLRLIYFSYDVKMKEKGDIPEGYSVSREKKERFSLILESASTNQTSMYLCASSFESGAQYFGPGTRLLVL.

This clonotype appeared many times. J is TRBJ2-3 and V is TRBV20-1; a possible D gene is TRBD2 (5 bases). Germline V gives CDR1 DFQATT, CDR2 SNEGSKA (reference sequence). The CDR3 consists of 11 residues. Trimming left V 7 bases short and J 1 base short, with 6 bases between. CDR3 sequence reads: CSGERTDTQYF. The CDR3 nucleotides read TGCAGTGGGGAGCGCACAGATACGCAGTATTTT.

This clonotype was seen ten or more times. The gene calls are TRBV29-1 and TRBJ1-1; no definite D call. CDR1 SQVTM and CDR2 ANQGSEA come from the germline V gene. CDR3 length: 16 residues. The ends were cut back, 4 bases at V and 0 bases at J, with 18 bases in the middle. The CDR3 is CSVAGSALIMNTEAFF. As DNA, the CDR3 is TGCAGCGTTGCCGGCAGCGCGCTTATCATGAACACTGAAGCTTTCTTT.

This clonotype was found a few times. The V gene is TRBV27, the J gene TRBJ1-6, with TRBD1 identical over 8 bases. Per germline, CDR1 MNHEY and CDR2 SMNVEV (reference sequence). V lost 5 bases and J lost 5; bases outside the gene matches: 2. This CDR3 has 14 amino acids. The CDR3 reads CASSLDRDNSPLHF. In DNA, the CDR3 is TGTGCCAGCAGTCTGGACAGGGATAATTCACCCCTCCACTTT.

This clonotype has at least ten counts. The chain links TRBV3-1 to TRBJ2-7, with 7 bases identical to TRBD1. CDR1 and CDR2 (germline): LGHDT, YNNKEL (reference sequence). The CDR3 is made up of 13 amino acids. V trimming: 4 bases; J trimming: 4 bases; junction bases outside the gene matches: 4. The chain's CDR3 is CASSRRQGYEQYF. The CDR3 nucleotides are TGTGCCAGCAGCCGACGACAGGGTTACGAGCAGTACTTC.

This clonotype was observed a few times. This chain links TRBV20-1 with TRBJ2-2; the D gene is possibly TRBD2 (6 bases). Per germline, CDR1 DFQATT and CDR2 SNEGSKA (reference sequence). This CDR3 has 18 amino acids. V was cut by 3 bases and J by 6 bases, with 26 bases left in between. The CDR3, as DNA: TGCAGTGCTAGTCCACGAGGCTATCGGGAGTTCTTGGCCGGGGAGCTGTTTTTT. It specifies CSASPRGYREFLAGELFF.

The rearrangement uses TRBV7-8 and TRBJ2-5; a possible D gene is TRBD1 (5 bases). Trimming stripped 2 bases from V and 2 bases from J, with 12 bases between. The CDR3 is made up of 15 amino acids. The germline gives CDR1 SGHVS, CDR2 FQNEAQ. The CDR3 reads CASSLRGNHQETQYF. The CDR3 bases are TGTGCCAGCAGCTTAAGGGGCAACCATCAAGAGACCCAGTACTTC.

This sequence joins TRBV12-3 or TRBV12-4 and TRBJ2-7; D possibly corresponds to TRBD2 (5 bases). Trimming cost V 6 bases and J 4 bases, with 22 bases left between them. This CDR3 has 16 amino acids. The CDR3 spells CASSPRTNGLHYEQYF. The CDR3 DNA follows: TGTGCCAGCAGCCCACGCACAAACGGACTTCATTACGAGCAGTACTTC.

This clonotype was detected many times. The chain joins TRBV15 to TRBJ1-2, with D possibly TRBD1 on 5 matching bases. Per the germline V gene, CDR1 is LNHNV and CDR2 is YYDKDF (reference sequence). The germline V and J ends were trimmed by 0 bases and 4 bases, with 12 bases remaining between them. This CDR3 comprises 15 residues. CDR3 sequence: CATSRENPGTYGYTF. The CDR3 DNA reads TGTGCCACCAGCAGAGAAAACCCAGGGACCTATGGCTACACCTTC. The whole variable domain, filled in from reference TRBV15 and TRBJ1-2, reads DAMVIQNPRYQVTQFGKPVTLSCSQTLNHNVMYWYQQKSSQAPKLLFHYYDKDFNNEADTPDNFQSRRPNTSFCFLDIRSPGLGDTAMYLCATSRENPGTYGYTFGSGTRLTVV.